This is a list of T cell receptor beta chains from one sample in a study of blood T cell repertoires in COVID-19. Assay: immunoSEQ multiplex PCR; the TCRdb copy retains only in-frame clones and omits some. The table lists about 410,000 clones, roughly 88% of them singletons, with 0.6% to 0.7% in the top ten. The material sequenced was PBMCs or T cells enriched from blood (not recorded which). All receptors come from a man between 18 and 29 years old who had recovered from COVID-19. CDR3s leave out the opening cysteine and the closing phenylalanine or tryptophan. The D gene is left open where the match is weak.

TRBV10-2	TRBJ2-7	.	ASTNEQY
TRBV2	TRBJ1-1	.	ASSGSTGGGAEAF
TRBV24-1	TRBJ2-1	.	ATSDSRPEGYNEQF
TRBV27	TRBJ1-6	.	ASSLIWGQSPLH
TRBV4-1	TRBJ2-3	TRBD2	ASSQVELAGRGTQY
TRBV11-2	TRBJ2-5	.	ASRALQTQY
TRBV3-1/TRBV3-2	TRBJ1-2	TRBD1	ASSHRGTGGYGYT
TRBV9	TRBJ1-5	.	ASSPSQGNQPQH
TRBV6-1	TRBJ1-2	TRBD1	ASRESPGTESSYGYT
TRBV7-9	TRBJ1-4	.	ASSLKGAPNEKLF
TRBV15	TRBJ2-3	.	ATSRAPRGPDTQY
TRBV10-2	TRBJ2-1	TRBD2	ATGEGLAGEQF
TRBV30	TRBJ1-1	TRBD1	AWSNRDSYLNTEAF